The clone carrying this T cell receptor (beta chain) was seen more than once but under ten times. Its cognate antigen is unknown. The genes and germline here are from mouse. The read comes to an end 4 residues before the CDR3 does, leaving the germline J gene to fill in the end. This specimen includes other DNA sequences encoding the same CDR3. The authors sorted pooled cutaneous lymph node cells using CD4, CD8alpha, NKG2D, NKG2ACE and other markers. The sample belongs to a study of CD8+ T cells in alopecia areata. Study-wide context: Donors of skin were C3H/HeJ mice aged roughly 6-12 months with spontaneous alopecia, and recipients were approximately 6-11-week-old female C3H/HeJ mice.

Study conclusions and caveats: Lesional scalp, notably in alopecia totalis/universalis, had clonality above that of normal scalp. Scalp sample data also include resident alphabeta T cells from normal skin. Against the mouse data, patients shared TCRs less clearly, possibly for HLA reasons.

Investigators isolated RNA and reverse transcribed it into cDNA to act as the sequencing template. This table comes from immunoSEQ multiplex PCR, and its TCRdb copy is limited to in-frame clones, with some not included. The repertoire consists of around 290,000 clones, none detected only once. The CDR3 covers 15 residues. Germline CDR1 and CDR2: LGHNA and YNLKQL (reference sequence). The ends lost 4 bases at V and 0 bases at J; junction bases unmatched: 4. The sample taken for sequencing was CD4+ T cells sorted from a lymph node. The chain couples TRBV5 to TRBJ2-3; TRBD1 matches 7 bases. The receptor comes from a C3H/HeJ mouse with alopecia areata. The mouse strain carries the MHC haplotype H2-k. Incomplete CDR3 DNA: TGTGCCAGCAGCCGCGGGACAGCTAGTGCAGAA. Protein product: CASSRGTASAE. The entire CDR3 protein is CASSRGTASAETLYF.